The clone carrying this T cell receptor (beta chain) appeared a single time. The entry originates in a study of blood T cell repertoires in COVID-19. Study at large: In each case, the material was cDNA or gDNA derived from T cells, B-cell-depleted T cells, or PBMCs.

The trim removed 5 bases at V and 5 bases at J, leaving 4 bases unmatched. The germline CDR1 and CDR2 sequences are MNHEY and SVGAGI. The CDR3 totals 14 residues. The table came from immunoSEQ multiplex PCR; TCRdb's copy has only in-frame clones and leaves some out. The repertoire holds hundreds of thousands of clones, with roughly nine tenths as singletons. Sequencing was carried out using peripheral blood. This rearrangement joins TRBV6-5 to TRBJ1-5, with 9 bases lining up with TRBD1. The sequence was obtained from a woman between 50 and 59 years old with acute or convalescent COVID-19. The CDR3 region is CASSITGGHQPQHF. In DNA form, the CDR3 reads TGTGCCAGCAGTATCACAGGGGGCCATCAGCCCCAGCATTTT.